These 27 T cell receptor beta chains share one sample of origin, sequenced in a study of cytomegalovirus exposure and HLA in healthy donors. It was with 60 Vbeta and 13 Jbeta primers that the PCR ran. The repertoire was sequenced with immunoSEQ multiplex PCR; TCRdb's copy has only in-frame clones and lacks some. The repertoire holds 150,000 to 200,000 clones, around 74% seen once, with roughly 3% in the top ten. Sequencing was performed on PBMCs. All receptors derive from a female donor in good health and CMV-seronegative.

The genes are TRBV28 and TRBJ2-7; 7 nucleotides align to TRBD1. V was clipped by 7 bases and J by 3 bases; unmatched bases: 9. The germline V gene has CDR1 MDHEN and CDR2 SYDVKM. The length of the CDR3 is 14 residues. This chain's CDR3 is CASTLGDRLYEQYF. CDR3 bases: TGTGCCAGCACCCTCGGGGACAGACTCTACGAGCAGTACTTC.

The rearrangement joins TRBV4-2 to TRBJ1-2, with 9 nucleotides matching TRBD1. Germline V gene sequence: CDR1 LGHNA, CDR2 YNFKEQ. The CDR3 consists of 15 residues. The trim removed 4 bases at V and 7 bases at J, leaving 10 bases unmatched. The CDR3 region is CASSPQLTGGGGYTF. The CDR3 DNA is TGTGCCAGCAGCCCGCAATTAACAGGGGGCGGTGGCTACACCTTC.

This clone was detected a few times. The gene calls are TRBV7-2 and TRBJ1-5; no clear D. The CDR3 has 14 residues. The germline V gene encodes CDR1 SGHTA and CDR2 FQGNSA. Between the trimmed V and J ends, which lost 1 base and 0 bases, there was a span of 4 bases. This CDR3 is CASSLVNSNQPQHF. The CDR3 DNA reads as TGTGCCAGCAGCTTAGTCAATAGCAATCAGCCCCAGCATTTT.

The rearrangement joins TRBV29-1 to TRBJ2-2; 8 nucleotides match TRBD1. Germline V gene data show CDR1 as SQVTM and CDR2 as ANQGSEA. J was trimmed by 5 bases and V by 7 bases; bases with no gene match: 9. This CDR3 spans 14 amino acids. The CDR3 nucleotides read TGCAGCGCCTGGACAGGGCCCGCTACCGGGGAGCTGTTTTTT. Its translation: CSAWTGPATGELFF.

V usage is TRBV7-8 and J usage is TRBJ1-3, with D possibly being TRBD1 (5 bases). The CDR3 is made up of 15 amino acids. Trimming removed 5 bases from V and 0 bases from J, with 11 bases in between. Germline V gene sequence: CDR1 SGHVS, CDR2 FQNEAQ. CDR3 sequence reads: CASSMGLSSGNTIYF. For the CDR3, the DNA is TGTGCCAGCAGCATGGGACTGAGCTCTGGAAACACCATATATTTT.

As DNA, the CDR3 is TGTGCCAGCAGTTTTTGGCAGGCTAATTCACCCCTCCACTTT. Translated: CASSFWQANSPLHF. The chain carries TRBV27 and TRBJ1-6; D is unclear. The ends were cut back, 3 bases at V and 6 bases at J, with 9 bases in the middle. CDR3 length: 14 residues. The V gene's germline CDR1 is MNHEY and CDR2 SMNVEV (reference sequence).

This chain connects TRBV9 to TRBJ2-2; D is possibly TRBD2 (6 bases). The V end was cut by 2 bases, the J end by 7 bases, with 15 bases between. The length of the CDR3 is 15 residues. CDR1 is SGDLS and CDR2 is YYNGEE in the germline V gene. CDR3 coding DNA: TGTGCCAGCAGCGTCTTTCCGGAGGGAGACGGGGAGCTGTTTTTT. Protein sequence: CASSVFPEGDGELFF.

This chain links TRBV6-6 with TRBJ2-1, with D possibly TRBD2 on 6 matching bases. Trimming removed 8 bases from V and 0 bases from J, with 8 bases in between. This CDR3 has 13 amino acids. Germline lookup yields CDR1 MNHNY and CDR2 SVGAGI (reference sequence). CDR3 in DNA: TGTGCCAGCTCGCGGGGCTCCTACAATGAGCAGTTCTTC. It is translated as CASSRGSYNEQFF.

The chain links TRBV19 to TRBJ2-1, with 11 bases that match TRBD2. V lost 5 bases and J lost 3; bases outside the gene matches: 9. CDR3 length: 17 residues. Germline assignment: CDR1 LNHDA and CDR2 SQIVND (reference sequence). CDR3 residues: CASSALAGGLGYNEQFF. CDR3 nucleotides: TGTGCCAGTAGTGCTTTAGCGGGAGGGTTAGGCTACAATGAGCAGTTCTTC.

The J gene is TRBJ1-5, the V gene TRBV28; 7 nucleotides agree with TRBD1. Per the germline V gene, CDR1 is MDHEN and CDR2 is SYDVKM. J gave up 9 bases and V 8 bases, and 16 bases lay outside the gene matches. This CDR3 spans 15 amino acids. CDR3 region: CASFPGQLVGRPQHF. The CDR3 DNA reads TGTGCCAGCTTCCCGGGACAGCTCGTAGGCAGGCCCCAGCATTTT.

This clone has a handful of counts. This CDR3 is missing its conserved last phenylalanine or tryptophan, likely due to a read error. Because the CDR3's place on the DNA is in doubt, the DNA is left out and the CDR3 is given as listed by TCRdb. The chain employs TRBV6-5 and TRBJ1-4; TRBD1 was called by the table and not checked on the DNA. The CDR3 numbers 10 amino acids, ends counted. Germline V CDR1 and CDR2: MNHEY, SVGAGI. The CDR3 region is CANIQALPSS.

The V gene is TRBV2, the J gene TRBJ2-2; TRBD2 agrees at 13 bases. Germline CDR1 is SNHLY and CDR2 is FYNNEI. V lost 6 bases and J lost 7; bases outside the gene matches: 5. The CDR3 runs 15 residues. As DNA, the CDR3 is TGTGCCAGCAGCCGACTAGCGGGAGGAGGCGGGGAGCTGTTTTTT. The encoded protein is CASSRLAGGGGELFF.

The chain couples TRBV7-3 to TRBJ2-2; TRBD1 matches 9 bases. After removal of 3 bases from V and 6 bases from J, the junction contained 5 bases not matched to a gene. Germline CDR1 SGHTA, CDR2 FQGTGA. This CDR3 is 15 amino acids long. The chain's CDR3 is CASSFTGGSPGELFF. CDR3 in DNA: TGTGCCAGCAGCTTCACAGGGGGCAGCCCCGGGGAGCTGTTTTTT.

The rearrangement joins TRBV6-5 to TRBJ1-2, with D tentatively TRBD1 (6 bases). The CDR3 runs to 13 residues. The germline V and J ends were trimmed by 5 bases and 6 bases, with 13 bases remaining between them. Per the germline V gene, CDR1 is MNHEY and CDR2 is SVGAGI. The CDR3 reads CASSRRGGDGYTF. The CDR3 coding sequence is TGTGCCAGCAGTCGTAGGGGGGGAGATGGCTACACCTTC.

The V gene is TRBV5-1, the J gene TRBJ2-2; 7 bases align to TRBD2. V was pared by 4 bases and J by 1 base, with 4 bases of the junction left unmatched. CDR1 is SGHRS and CDR2 is YFSETQ in the germline V gene. This CDR3 has 15 residues. The CDR3 sequence: CASSRAGQNTGELFF. In DNA form, the CDR3 reads TGCGCCAGCAGCCGAGCGGGGCAGAACACCGGGGAGCTGTTTTTT.

The V and J genes are TRBV29-1 and TRBJ2-3; TRBD2 might be the D (5 bases). From germline, CDR1 is SQVTM and CDR2 ANQGSEA. The CDR3 consists of 14 residues. V was shortened by 4 bases and J by 1 base, with 12 bases between the two germline ends. CDR3 residues: CSVGSDVGTDTQYF. The CDR3 coding sequence is TGCAGCGTTGGTAGCGATGTGGGCACAGATACGCAGTATTTT.

This clone was found a few times. The chain couples TRBV12-5 to TRBJ1-1, with 11 bases aligning to TRBD1. Germline V CDR1 and CDR2: LGHNT, FRNRAP. CDR3 length: 13 residues. Germline trimming cut 6 bases from V and 5 bases from J; bases unmatched to any gene: 2. The CDR3 DNA is TGTGCTAGTGGAGGGACAGGGGGGACTGAAGCTTTCTTT. This encodes CASGGTGGTEAFF.

This clone was recorded once. This chain joins TRBV29-1 and TRBJ2-1; 8 bases line up with TRBD1. Germline lookup yields CDR1 SQVTM and CDR2 ANQGSEA. CDR3 length: 14 amino acids. With V trimmed by 3 bases and J by 9 bases, 10 bases remained unmatched. CDR3 amino acids: CSVERQGAGVEQFF. CDR3 DNA: TGCAGCGTTGAGAGGCAGGGGGCCGGGGTTGAGCAGTTCTTC.

This clone has just one count. The chain joins TRBV28 to TRBJ1-1; perhaps TRBD1 as D (5 bases). V was shortened by 5 bases and J by 3 bases, with 10 bases between the two germline ends. The CDR3 length is 13 residues. Per germline, CDR1 MDHEN and CDR2 SYDVKM. DNA for the CDR3: TGTGCCAGCAGTCCCCCAGGGCACACTGAAGCTTTCTTT. Protein product: CASSPPGHTEAFF.

This clone was counted a few times. The chain employs TRBV27 and TRBJ2-1; 11 positions agree with TRBD2. Per germline, CDR1 MNHEY and CDR2 SMNVEV (reference sequence). Losses at the gene ends were 6 bases for V and 4 bases for J; bases not matched to a gene: 2. The length of the CDR3 is 14 residues. The CDR3 region is CASSGTSGYNEQFF. The CDR3 bases are TGTGCCAGCAGCGGGACTAGCGGTTACAATGAGCAGTTCTTC.

This sequence joins TRBV18 and TRBJ2-7; 7 bases are a match to TRBD1. Germline V gives CDR1 KGHSH, CDR2 LQKENI. V shed 5 bases and J 3 bases; nucleotides not matched to a gene: 7. There are 14 residues in the CDR3. The CDR3 DNA reads TGTGCCAGCTCATCCGACAGGGACGACTACGAGCAGTACTTC. It codes for CASSSDRDDYEQYF.

Only a few counts were recorded for this clone. The chain has TRBV6-5 and TRBJ1-2; D is ambiguous. The CDR3 has 12 amino acids. Germline lookup yields CDR1 MNHEY and CDR2 SVGAGI. The V gene lost 4 bases and the J gene lost 4 bases, with 7 bases spanning the gap. CDR3 DNA: TGTGCCAGCAGTTCATGGCTCTATGGCTACACCTTC. Its protein product is CASSSWLYGYTF.

V gene TRBV7-6 combines with J gene TRBJ2-3; 7 bases are a match to TRBD2. The CDR3 is 14 amino acids. V shed 3 bases and J 3 bases; nucleotides not matched to a gene: 3. Looked up from germline, CDR1 is SGHVS and CDR2 is FNYEAQ. The chain's CDR3 is CASSLRGGTDTQYF. CDR3 DNA: TGTGCCAGCAGCTTGCGCGGGGGTACAGATACGCAGTATTTT.

The V gene is TRBV28, the J gene TRBJ1-1; D is undetermined. Per germline, CDR1 MDHEN and CDR2 SYDVKM. The CDR3 contains 15 residues. V was shortened by 1 base and J by 4 bases, with 13 bases between the two germline ends. The CDR3 region is CASSLFPGLTTEAFF. CDR3 DNA: TGTGCCAGCAGTTTATTCCCAGGTCTGACCACTGAAGCTTTCTTT.

This clone was recorded only once. The rearrangement joins TRBV7-3 to TRBJ1-6, with D possibly being TRBD1 (6 bases). Germline V gene sequence: CDR1 SGHTA, CDR2 FQGTGA. V lost 3 bases and J 7 bases, leaving 10 bases between the germline ends. CDR3 length: 14 residues. The CDR3 nucleotides are TGTGCCAGCAGCTTCAGGGGAGGGAATTCACCCCTCCACTTT. Its translation: CASSFRGGNSPLHF. Looking up the rest from reference TRBV7-3 and TRBJ1-6 gives the full variable domain: GAGVSQTPSNKVTEKGKYVELRCDPISGHTALYWYRQSLGQGPEFLIYFQGTGAADDSGLPNDRFFAVRPEGSVSTLKIQRTERGDSAVYLCASSFRGGNSPLHFGNGTRLTVT.

The chain has TRBV2 and TRBJ2-7; D ambiguous. Germline V gene lookup returns CDR1 SNHLY and CDR2 FYNNEI. With 1 base removed from V and 4 bases from J, the gap between germline ends came to 11 bases. This CDR3 has 14 amino acids. CDR3 region: CASSEVSTRYEQYF. In DNA, the CDR3 is TGTGCCAGCAGTGAAGTGAGCACGAGATACGAGCAGTACTTC.

This chain uses TRBV7-2 with TRBJ2-3, with 11 nucleotides matching TRBD2. In germline, CDR1 is SGHTA, CDR2 FQGNSA. The CDR3 runs 16 residues. V lost 2 bases and J lost 6; bases outside the gene matches: 7. The CDR3 nucleotides are TGTGCCAGCAGCTTAATCGGGACTAGCGGCCCGGATACGCAGTATTTT. It is translated as CASSLIGTSGPDTQYF.